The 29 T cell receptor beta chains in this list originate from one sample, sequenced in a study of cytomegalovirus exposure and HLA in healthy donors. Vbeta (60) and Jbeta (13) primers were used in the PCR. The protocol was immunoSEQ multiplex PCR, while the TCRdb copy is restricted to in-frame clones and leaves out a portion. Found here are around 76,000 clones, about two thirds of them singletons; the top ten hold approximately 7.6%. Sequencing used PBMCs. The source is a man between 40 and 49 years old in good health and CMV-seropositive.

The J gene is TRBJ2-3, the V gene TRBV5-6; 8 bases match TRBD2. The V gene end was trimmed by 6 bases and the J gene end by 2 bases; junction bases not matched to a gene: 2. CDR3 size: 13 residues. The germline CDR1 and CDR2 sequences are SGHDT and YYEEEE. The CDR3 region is CASTLAATDTQYF. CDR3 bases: TGTGCCAGCACACTAGCGGCCACAGATACGCAGTATTTT.

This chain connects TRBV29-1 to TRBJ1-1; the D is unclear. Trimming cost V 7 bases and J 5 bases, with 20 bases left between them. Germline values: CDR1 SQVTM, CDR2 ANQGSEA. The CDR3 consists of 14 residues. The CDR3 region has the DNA TGCAGCGCTCGTAAGGAGACCGGAAGTACTGAAGCTTTCTTT. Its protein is CSARKETGSTEAFF. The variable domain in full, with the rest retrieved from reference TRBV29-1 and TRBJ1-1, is SAVISQKPSRDICQRGTSLTIQCQVDSQVTMMFWYRQQPGQSLTLIATANQGSEATYESGFVIDKFPISRPNLTFSTLTVSNMSPEDSSIYLCSARKETGSTEAFFGQGTRLTVV.

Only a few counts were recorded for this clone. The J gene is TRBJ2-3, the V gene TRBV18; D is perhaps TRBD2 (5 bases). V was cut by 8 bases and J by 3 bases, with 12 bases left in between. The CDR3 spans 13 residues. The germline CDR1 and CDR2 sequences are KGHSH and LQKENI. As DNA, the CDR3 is TGTGCCAGCCGCGTGTGGGAGACAGATACGCAGTATTTT. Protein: CASRVWETDTQYF.

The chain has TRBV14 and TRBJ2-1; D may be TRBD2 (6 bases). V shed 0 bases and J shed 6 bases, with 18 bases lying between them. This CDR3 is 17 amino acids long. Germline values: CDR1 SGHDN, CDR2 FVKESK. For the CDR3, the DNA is TGTGCCAGCAGCCAAGACCGTGGAACAAGGGGACTCAATGAGCAGTTCTTC. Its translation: CASSQDRGTRGLNEQFF.

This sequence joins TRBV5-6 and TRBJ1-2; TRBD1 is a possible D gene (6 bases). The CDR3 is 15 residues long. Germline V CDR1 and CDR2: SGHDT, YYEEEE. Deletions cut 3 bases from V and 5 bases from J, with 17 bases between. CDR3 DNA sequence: TGTGCCAGCAGCTCACCAACAGGGATGGGGTATGGCTACACCTTC. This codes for CASSSPTGMGYGYTF. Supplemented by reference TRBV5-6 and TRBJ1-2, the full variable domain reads DAGVTQSPTHLIKTRGQQVTLRCSPKSGHDTVSWYQQALGQGPQFIFQYYEEEERQRGNFPDRFSGHQFPNYSSELNVNALLLGDSALYLCASSSPTGMGYGYTFGSGTRLTVV.

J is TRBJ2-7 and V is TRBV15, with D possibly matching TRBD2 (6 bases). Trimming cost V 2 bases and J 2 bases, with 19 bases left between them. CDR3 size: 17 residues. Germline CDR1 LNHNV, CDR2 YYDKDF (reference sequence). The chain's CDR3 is CATSRSAGYRGAYEQYF. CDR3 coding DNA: TGTGCCACCAGCAGATCCGCTGGGTACCGCGGGGCCTACGAGCAGTACTTC.

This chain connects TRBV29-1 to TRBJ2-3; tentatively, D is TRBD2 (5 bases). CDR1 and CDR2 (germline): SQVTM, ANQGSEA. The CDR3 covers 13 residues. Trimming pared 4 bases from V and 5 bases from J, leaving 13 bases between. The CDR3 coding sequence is TGCAGCGTTGTATGGGAACTAGAAGATACGCAGTATTTT. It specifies CSVVWELEDTQYF.

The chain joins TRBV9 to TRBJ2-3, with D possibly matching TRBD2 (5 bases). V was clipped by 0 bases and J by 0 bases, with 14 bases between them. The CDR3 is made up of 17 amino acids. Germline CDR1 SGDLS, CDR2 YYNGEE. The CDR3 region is CASSVGGSAFSTDTQYF. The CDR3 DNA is TGTGCCAGCAGCGTAGGGGGTAGCGCCTTTAGCACAGATACGCAGTATTTT.

The CDR3 protein is CAIRGAPKNTEAFF. The CDR3, as DNA: TGTGCCATCAGAGGGGCCCCAAAGAACACTGAAGCTTTCTTT. The chain uses TRBV10-3 and TRBJ1-1, with a weak D call TRBD1 (5 bases). Germline V gene lookup returns CDR1 ENHRY and CDR2 SYGVKD. Trimming took off 6 bases at V and 1 base at J, with 12 bases between the two ends. CDR3 length: 14 residues.

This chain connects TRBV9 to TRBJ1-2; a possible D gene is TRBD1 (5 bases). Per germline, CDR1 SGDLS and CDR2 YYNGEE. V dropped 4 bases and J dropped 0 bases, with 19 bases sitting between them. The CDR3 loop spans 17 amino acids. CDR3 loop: CASSPTQAIKANYGYTF. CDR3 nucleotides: TGTGCCAGCAGCCCCACACAGGCAATCAAGGCTAACTATGGCTACACCTTC. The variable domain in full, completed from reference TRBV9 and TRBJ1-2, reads DSGVTQTPKHLITATGQRVTLRCSPRSGDLSVYWYQQSLDQGLQFLIQYYNGEERAKGNILERFSAQQFPDLHSELNLSSLELGDSALYFCASSPTQAIKANYGYTFGSGTRLTVV.

The CDR3 DNA follows: TGTGCCAGCAGCTTGGGGGAAAGGGACAGGGAGACCTCTAACTATGGCTACACCTTC. Amino acids: CASSLGERDRETSNYGYTF. The chain links TRBV5-6 to TRBJ1-2; the match to TRBD1 covers 9 bases. Germline CDR1 and CDR2: SGHDT and YYEEEE. The CDR3 runs 19 residues. Trimming took 0 bases from V and 0 from J; bases not matched to a gene: 12.

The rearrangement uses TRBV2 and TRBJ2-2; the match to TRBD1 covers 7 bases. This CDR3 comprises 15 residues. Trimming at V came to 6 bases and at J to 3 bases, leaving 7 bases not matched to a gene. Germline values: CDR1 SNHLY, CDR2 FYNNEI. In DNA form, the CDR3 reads TGTGCCAGCAGAGGGACAGTTACCTACACCGGGGAGCTGTTTTTT. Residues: CASRGTVTYTGELFF.

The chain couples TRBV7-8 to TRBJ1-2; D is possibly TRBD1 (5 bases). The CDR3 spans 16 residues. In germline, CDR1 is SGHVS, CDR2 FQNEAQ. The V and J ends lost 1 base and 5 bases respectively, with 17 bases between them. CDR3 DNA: TGTGCCAGCAGCTTAGGACGACGGAGGGGATCGTATGGCTACACCTTC. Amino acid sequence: CASSLGRRRGSYGYTF.

The CDR3 is CASTRRGMTEAFF. DNA of the CDR3: TGTGCCAGCACCAGAAGAGGGATGACTGAAGCTTTCTTT. This chain joins TRBV28 and TRBJ1-1; D uncertain. From germline, CDR1 is MDHEN and CDR2 SYDVKM. V gave up 7 bases and J gave up 5 bases, with 14 bases separating them. The CDR3 loop spans 13 amino acids.

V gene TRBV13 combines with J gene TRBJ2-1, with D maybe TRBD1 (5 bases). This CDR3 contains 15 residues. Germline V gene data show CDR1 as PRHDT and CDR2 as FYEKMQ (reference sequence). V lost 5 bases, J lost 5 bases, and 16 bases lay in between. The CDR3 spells CASSGRTHTNNEQFF. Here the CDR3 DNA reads TGTGCCAGCAGCGGGCGGACACATACAAACAATGAGCAGTTCTTC.

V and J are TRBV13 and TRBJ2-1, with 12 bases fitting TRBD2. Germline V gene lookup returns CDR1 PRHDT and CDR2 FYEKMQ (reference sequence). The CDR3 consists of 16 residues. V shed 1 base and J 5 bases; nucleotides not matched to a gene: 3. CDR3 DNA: TGTGCCAGCAGCTTAGTACTAGCGGGAGGCAACAATGAGCAGTTCTTC. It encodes CASSLVLAGGNNEQFF.

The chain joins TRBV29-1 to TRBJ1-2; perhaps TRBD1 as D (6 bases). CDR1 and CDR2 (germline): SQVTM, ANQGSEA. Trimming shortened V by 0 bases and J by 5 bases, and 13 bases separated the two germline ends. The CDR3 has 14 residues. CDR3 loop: CSVEDRGGPYGYTF. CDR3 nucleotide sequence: TGCAGCGTTGAAGATCGCGGGGGGCCGTATGGCTACACCTTC.

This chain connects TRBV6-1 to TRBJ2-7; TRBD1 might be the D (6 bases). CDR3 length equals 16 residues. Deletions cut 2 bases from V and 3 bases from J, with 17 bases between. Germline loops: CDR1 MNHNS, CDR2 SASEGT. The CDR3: CASSEFPGTPSYEQYF. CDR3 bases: TGTGCCAGCAGTGAATTTCCCGGGACACCGAGCTACGAGCAGTACTTC.

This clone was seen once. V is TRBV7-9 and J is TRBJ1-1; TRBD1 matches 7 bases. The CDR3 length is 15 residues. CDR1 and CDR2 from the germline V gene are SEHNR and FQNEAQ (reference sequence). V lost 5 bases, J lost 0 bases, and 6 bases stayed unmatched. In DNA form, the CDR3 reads TGTGCCAGCAGCCCCGAACAGGGGATGAACACTGAAGCTTTCTTT. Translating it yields CASSPEQGMNTEAFF.

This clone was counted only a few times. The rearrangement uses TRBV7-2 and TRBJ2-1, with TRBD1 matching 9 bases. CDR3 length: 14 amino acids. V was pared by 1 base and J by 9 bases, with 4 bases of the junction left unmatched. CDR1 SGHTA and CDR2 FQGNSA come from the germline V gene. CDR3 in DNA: TGTGCCAGCAGCTTAGACTGGACAGGGGCTGAGCAGTTCTTC. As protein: CASSLDWTGAEQFF.

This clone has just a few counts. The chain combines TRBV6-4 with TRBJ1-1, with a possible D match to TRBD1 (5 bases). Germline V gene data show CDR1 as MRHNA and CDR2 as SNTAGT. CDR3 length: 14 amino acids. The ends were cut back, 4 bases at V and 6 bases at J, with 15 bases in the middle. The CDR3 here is CASSVEGWSAEAFF. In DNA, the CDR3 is TGTGCCAGCAGTGTGGAGGGGTGGTCGGCTGAAGCTTTCTTT.

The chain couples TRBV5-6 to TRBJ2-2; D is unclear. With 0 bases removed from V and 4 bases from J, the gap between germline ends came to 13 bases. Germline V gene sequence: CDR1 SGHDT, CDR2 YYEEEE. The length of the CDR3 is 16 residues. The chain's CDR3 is CASSLEKSRGTGELFF. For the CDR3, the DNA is TGTGCCAGCAGCTTGGAAAAGTCTCGAGGCACCGGGGAGCTGTTTTTT.

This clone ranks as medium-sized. The DNA of the CDR3 is TGTGCCAGCAGCGGGGACAGCACCCTATTGGGCTACACCTTC. Protein: CASSGDSTLLGYTF. This chain uses TRBV2 with TRBJ1-2, with 7 bases lining up with TRBD1. J gave up 8 bases and V 6 bases, and 12 bases lay outside the gene matches. This CDR3 has 14 amino acids. The germline V gene encodes CDR1 SNHLY and CDR2 FYNNEI.

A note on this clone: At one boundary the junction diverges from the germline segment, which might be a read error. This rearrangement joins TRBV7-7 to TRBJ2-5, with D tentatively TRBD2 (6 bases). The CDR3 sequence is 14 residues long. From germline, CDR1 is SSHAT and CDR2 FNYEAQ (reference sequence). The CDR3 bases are TGTGCTAGCAGCGCGGGGACGAACCAAGAGACCCAGTACTTC. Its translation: CASSAGTNQETQYF.

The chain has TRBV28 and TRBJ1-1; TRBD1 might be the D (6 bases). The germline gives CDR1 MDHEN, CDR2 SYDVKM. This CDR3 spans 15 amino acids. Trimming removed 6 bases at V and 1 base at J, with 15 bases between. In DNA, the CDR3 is TGTGCCAGCAGCCCACAGGGAGCGTCGAACACTGAAGCTTTCTTT. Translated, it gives CASSPQGASNTEAFF.

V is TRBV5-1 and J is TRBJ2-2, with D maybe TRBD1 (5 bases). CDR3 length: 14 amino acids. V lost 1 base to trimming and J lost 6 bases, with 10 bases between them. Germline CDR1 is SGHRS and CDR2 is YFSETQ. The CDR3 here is CASSLRGSAGELFF. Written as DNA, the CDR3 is TGCGCCAGCAGCTTGAGGGGATCGGCCGGGGAGCTGTTTTTT.

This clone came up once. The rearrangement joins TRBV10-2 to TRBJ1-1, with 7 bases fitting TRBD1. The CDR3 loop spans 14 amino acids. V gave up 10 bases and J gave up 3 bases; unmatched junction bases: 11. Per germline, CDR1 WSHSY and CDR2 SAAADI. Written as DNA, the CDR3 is TGCGCCACCAAATCGGGACAGAGAGACACTGAAGCTTTCTTT. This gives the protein CATKSGQRDTEAFF.

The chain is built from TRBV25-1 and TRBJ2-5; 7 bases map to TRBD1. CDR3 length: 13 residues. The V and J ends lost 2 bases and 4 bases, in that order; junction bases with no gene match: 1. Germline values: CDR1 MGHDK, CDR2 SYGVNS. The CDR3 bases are TGTGCCAGCAGTGAAAGACAGGGAGAGACCCAGTACTTC. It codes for CASSERQGETQYF.

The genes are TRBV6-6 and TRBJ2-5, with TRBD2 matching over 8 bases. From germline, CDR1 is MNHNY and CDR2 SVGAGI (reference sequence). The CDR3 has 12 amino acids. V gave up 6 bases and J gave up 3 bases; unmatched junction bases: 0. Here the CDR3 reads CASRLAEETQYF. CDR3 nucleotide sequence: TGTGCCAGCAGACTAGCGGAAGAGACCCAGTACTTC.